This passage covers 26 T cell receptor beta chains from one sample sequenced in a study of CD8 T cells in ankylosing spondylitis. MiXCR, run by TCRdb on the 5' RACE reads, gives a single entry per CDR3 protein. Among approximately 140,000 distinct CDR3 sequences listed, 40% to 50% were seen once. Sequencing input: synovial fluid, either unsorted or a sorted T cell fraction (not recorded which). These receptors all come from a male donor with ankylosing spondylitis.

The rearrangement links TRBV4-3 to TRBJ1-2; no clear D gene. The CDR3 is made up of 14 amino acids. The germline gives CDR1 LGHNA, CDR2 YSLEER. V lost 1 base and J lost 7, with 13 bases in between. The CDR3 coding sequence is TGCGCCAGCAGCCAAGGGGGTGGATTAGGTGGCTACACCTTC. It codes for CASSQGGGLGGYTF.

CDR3: CASSSSLGVQPQHF. DNA of the CDR3: TGTGCCAGCAGTTCCTCTCTGGGTGTTCAGCCCCAGCATTTT. The chain joins TRBV12-3 or TRBV12-4 to TRBJ1-5; D is undetermined. Trimming pared 4 bases from V and 6 bases from J, leaving 13 bases between. The CDR3 contains 14 residues.

This clonotype was recorded only once. V usage is TRBV7-8 and J usage is TRBJ2-7; weak D call: TRBD2 (5 bases). The V and J ends lost 3 bases and 1 base respectively, with 13 bases between them. This CDR3 comprises 15 residues. Germline V CDR1 and CDR2: SGHVS, FQNEAQ. The CDR3 bases are TGTGCCAGCAGCTTGGGTAGCGAGCCATCCTACGAGCAGTACTTC. Its protein is CASSLGSEPSYEQYF.

This chain connects TRBV4-1 to TRBJ1-2, with D hard to call. This CDR3 comprises 13 residues. CDR1 and CDR2 (germline): MGHRA, YSYEKL. Deletions cut 4 bases from V and 4 bases from J, with 10 bases between. The CDR3 region is CASSRGSGYGYTF. The CDR3 region has the DNA TGCGCCAGCAGCCGGGGATCGGGCTATGGCTACACCTTC.

The CDR3: CASSYVGDGYTF. The CDR3 nucleotides are TGTGCCAGCAGTTACGTGGGGGATGGCTACACCTTC. The chain employs TRBV12-3 or TRBV12-4 and TRBJ1-2; maybe TRBD1 (5 bases). The ends were cut back, 4 bases at V and 6 bases at J, with 9 bases in the middle. The CDR3 totals 12 residues.

The chain combines TRBV6-1 with TRBJ1-2, with no clear D. This CDR3 is 15 amino acids long. Germline lookup yields CDR1 MNHNS and CDR2 SASEGT. The germline V and J ends were trimmed by 6 bases and 5 bases, with 19 bases remaining between them. This CDR3 is CASSPGSIGGYGYTF. CDR3 nucleotide sequence: TGTGCCAGCAGCCCCGGATCGATAGGAGGTTATGGCTACACCTTC.

The chain is built from TRBV10-3 and TRBJ2-5, with D possibly matching TRBD2 (7 bases). CDR3 size: 16 residues. In germline, CDR1 is ENHRY, CDR2 SYGVKD. The V end was cut by 0 bases, the J end by 5 bases, with 16 bases between. The CDR3 is CAISESGGLSPETQYF. CDR3 bases: TGTGCCATCAGTGAGTCCGGGGGGCTCAGCCCGGAGACCCAGTACTTC.

V gene TRBV6-1 combines with J gene TRBJ2-1; TRBD2 matches at 11 bases. V lost 6 bases to trimming and J lost 8 bases; unmatched junction nucleotides: 3. The CDR3 is 13 amino acids. The germline gives CDR1 MNHNS, CDR2 SASEGT. DNA for the CDR3: TGTGCCAGCAGAGGACTAGCGGGCTATGAGCAGTTCTTC. Translation gives CASRGLAGYEQFF.

Comments on this clonotype: Compared with germline, one end of the junction differs, possibly owing to a read error. The chain couples TRBV2 to TRBJ2-7; D ambiguous. The length of the CDR3 is 13 residues. Germline assignment: CDR1 SNHLY and CDR2 FYNNEI. CDR3 sequence: CPSSVPGSYEQYF. In nucleotides, the CDR3 is TGTCCCAGCTCCGTCCCAGGTTCCTACGAGCAGTACTTC.

This rearrangement joins TRBV27 to TRBJ1-2; D is ambiguous. The CDR3 is 17 amino acids. Trimming left V 3 bases short and J 3 bases short, with 20 bases between. Germline CDR1 and CDR2: MNHEY and SMNVEV (reference sequence). In nucleotides, the CDR3 is TGTGCCAGCAGTTTTAGAGGGCGCAGGACTTCTTACTATGGCTACACCTTC. Protein: CASSFRGRRTSYYGYTF.

As for this clonotype: A much larger clone sits a single nucleotide away, making a read error possible. This chain connects TRBV7-9 to TRBJ1-1, with D unclear. The CDR3 consists of 11 residues. Germline CDR1 is SEHNR and CDR2 is FQNEAQ (reference sequence). V was cut by 1 base and J by 6 bases, with 3 bases left in between. CDR3 DNA: TGTGCCAGCAGCTTAGTCCCTGAAGCTTTCTTT. This codes for CASSLVPEAFF. The whole variable domain, filled in from reference TRBV7-9 and TRBJ1-1, reads DTGVSQNPRHKITKRGQNVTFRCDPISEHNRLYWYRQTLGQGPEFLTYFQNEAQLEKSRLLSDRFSAERPKGSFSTLEIQRTEQGDSAMYLCASSLVPEAFFGQGTRLTVV.

This clonotype was detected a few times. V is TRBV28 and J is TRBJ1-2; tentative D call: TRBD1 (5 bases). Trimming took off 7 bases at V and 6 bases at J, with 21 bases between the two ends. Germline lookup yields CDR1 MDHEN and CDR2 SYDVKM. The CDR3 has 15 residues. CDR3 in amino acids: CASNTIVLGGDGYTF. The CDR3 region has the DNA TGTGCCAGCAACACCATAGTTTTGGGGGGGGATGGCTACACCTTC.

The chain links TRBV20-1 to TRBJ2-1; 8 positions agree with TRBD1. Trimming cost V 7 bases and J 2 bases; bases outside gene matches: 4. CDR3 length equals 13 residues. From germline, CDR1 is DFQATT and CDR2 SNEGSKA (reference sequence). In nucleotides, the CDR3 is TGCAGTGTTGACAGGGGCCCCTACAATGAGCAGTTCTTC. Protein product: CSVDRGPYNEQFF.

The CDR3 spells CASSLSRDSYEQYF. CDR3 sequence (DNA): TGTGCCAGCAGTTTAAGCCGGGACAGCTACGAGCAGTACTTC. The chain carries TRBV27 and TRBJ2-7; 7 positions match TRBD1. The ends lost 2 bases at V and 3 bases at J; junction bases unmatched: 4. The germline CDR1 and CDR2 sequences are MNHEY and SMNVEV (reference sequence). This CDR3 spans 14 amino acids.

V gene TRBV12-3 or TRBV12-4 combines with J gene TRBJ2-7; TRBD2 matches at 9 bases. This CDR3 is built from 19 residues. The V gene end was trimmed by 6 bases and the J gene end by 2 bases; junction bases not matched to a gene: 20. CDR3 nucleotides: TGTGCCAGCAGCCTCCACTTAGGGGTTAGCGGGAGAGTCGCCTACGAGCAGTACTTC. Protein sequence: CASSLHLGVSGRVAYEQYF.

The genes are TRBV13 and TRBJ2-7; TRBD1 agrees at 8 bases. This CDR3 is built from 13 residues. Germline V CDR1 and CDR2: PRHDT, FYEKMQ (reference sequence). V was clipped by 8 bases and J by 1 base; unmatched bases: 4. CDR3 in amino acids: CASEQGGSYEQYF. CDR3 DNA: TGTGCCAGCGAACAGGGGGGATCCTACGAGCAGTACTTC.

In its sample, this clonotype was seen many times. This chain joins TRBV7-9 and TRBJ1-5; D possibly corresponds to TRBD1 (6 bases). Between the trimmed V and J ends, which lost 4 bases and 4 bases, there was a span of 11 bases. The CDR3 has 14 residues. From germline, CDR1 is SEHNR and CDR2 FQNEAQ (reference sequence). The chain's CDR3 is CASSYPGHNQPQHF. The CDR3 DNA sequence: TGTGCCAGCAGCTACCCGGGACATAATCAGCCCCAGCATTTT.

This clonotype was counted between two and nine times. The chain recombines TRBV20-1 with TRBJ2-1; perhaps TRBD2 as D (7 bases). Germline assignment: CDR1 DFQATT and CDR2 SNEGSKA (reference sequence). The CDR3 extends over 15 amino acids. With 3 bases removed from V and 6 bases from J, the gap between germline ends came to 18 bases. The CDR3 protein is CSASGPRRGGNEQFF. The CDR3 DNA reads as TGCAGTGCTAGCGGACCCCGAAGGGGGGGCAATGAGCAGTTCTTC.

This clonotype turned up a few times. This chain joins TRBV4-1 and TRBJ2-2; perhaps TRBD2 as D (5 bases). V lost 2 bases to trimming and J lost 6 bases, with 22 bases between them. The germline V gene encodes CDR1 MGHRA and CDR2 YSYEKL. CDR3 size: 18 residues. In DNA, the CDR3 is TGCGCCAGCAGCCAAACGGGATGGTCAACTAGGTTCCCCGGGGAGCTGTTTTTT. Translation gives CASSQTGWSTRFPGELFF.

The chain joins TRBV6-9 to TRBJ1-4; TRBD1 is a possible D gene (6 bases). Germline V lookup: CDR1 MNHGY, CDR2 SVAAGI. V gave up 0 bases and J gave up 13 bases, with 21 bases separating them. This CDR3 spans 16 amino acids. The CDR3 DNA sequence: TGTGCCAGCAGTTATTCGAAGGACAGAGTGGAGAGTAGACTGTTTTTT. It yields the protein CASSYSKDRVESRLFF.

Only a few counts were recorded for this clonotype. The V gene is TRBV4-2, the J gene TRBJ2-1; D perhaps matches TRBD1 (5 bases). Trimming took 4 bases from V and 8 from J, leaving 15 bases between them. The CDR3 loop spans 14 amino acids. CDR1 and CDR2 (germline): LGHNA, YNFKEQ. In DNA, the CDR3 is TGTGCCAGCAGCCTTCTTTTGCAGGGCGATGAGCAGTTCTTC. Protein sequence: CASSLLLQGDEQFF.

The rearrangement links TRBV19 to TRBJ2-1; D remains unclear. V was shortened by 5 bases and J by 8 bases, with 16 bases between the two germline ends. This CDR3 contains 14 residues. CDR1 and CDR2 from the germline V gene are LNHDA and SQIVND (reference sequence). CDR3 residues: CASSPRTRAHEQFF. The CDR3 DNA sequence: TGTGCCAGTAGTCCCCGAACCCGGGCACATGAGCAGTTCTTC.

This clonotype was seen only a few times. The DNA for the CDR3 is TGTGCCAGCAGCGTAGCGATAAGAGGGCGGAACTATGGCTACACCTTC. Translated, it gives CASSVAIRGRNYGYTF. The V call is TRBV9, the J call TRBJ1-2; D remains ambiguous. V lost 0 bases to trimming and J lost 2 bases, with 14 bases between them. This CDR3 has 16 amino acids. Germline V gene data show CDR1 as SGDLS and CDR2 as YYNGEE. The whole variable domain, filled in from reference TRBV9 and TRBJ1-2, reads DSGVTQTPKHLITATGQRVTLRCSPRSGDLSVYWYQQSLDQGLQFLIQYYNGEERAKGNILERFSAQQFPDLHSELNLSSLELGDSALYFCASSVAIRGRNYGYTFGSGTRLTVV.

V and J are TRBV24-1 and TRBJ2-5; no reliable D call. The CDR3 spans 12 residues. Deletions cut 8 bases from V and 5 bases from J, with 11 bases between. Germline V gives CDR1 KGHDR, CDR2 SFDVKD. The CDR3 coding sequence is TGTGCCACCATCCCAGGTCTGGAGACCCAGTACTTC. Its translation is CATIPGLETQYF.

V usage is TRBV12-3 or TRBV12-4 and J usage is TRBJ2-7; D uncertain. CDR3 size: 12 residues. Trimming shortened V by 6 bases and J by 2 bases, and 8 bases separated the two germline ends. The CDR3 DNA is TGTGCCAGCAGCACTCAACCCTACGAGCAGTACTTC. Amino acids: CASSTQPYEQYF.

The chain uses TRBV24-1 and TRBJ2-1; 8 positions agree with TRBD1. V trimming: 9 bases; J trimming: 2 bases; junction bases outside the gene matches: 2. Germline V CDR1 and CDR2: KGHDR, SFDVKD. The CDR3 sequence is 13 residues long. The CDR3 reads CATAGGPYNEQFF. The CDR3 nucleotides are TGTGCCACCGCAGGGGGCCCCTACAATGAGCAGTTCTTC.